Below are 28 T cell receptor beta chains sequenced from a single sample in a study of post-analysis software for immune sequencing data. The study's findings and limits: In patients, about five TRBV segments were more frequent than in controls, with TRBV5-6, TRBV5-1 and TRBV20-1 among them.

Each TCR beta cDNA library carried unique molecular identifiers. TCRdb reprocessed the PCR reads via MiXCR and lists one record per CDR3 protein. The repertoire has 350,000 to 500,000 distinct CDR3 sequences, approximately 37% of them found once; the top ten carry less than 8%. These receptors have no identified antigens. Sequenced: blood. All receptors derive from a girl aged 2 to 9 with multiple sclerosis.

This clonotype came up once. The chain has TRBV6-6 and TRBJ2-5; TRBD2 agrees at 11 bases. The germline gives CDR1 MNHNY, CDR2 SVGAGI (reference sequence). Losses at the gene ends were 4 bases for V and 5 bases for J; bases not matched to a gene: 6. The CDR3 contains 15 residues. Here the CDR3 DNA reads TGTGCCAGCAGTTCTCCACTAGCGGGAGAGGAGACCCAGTACTTC. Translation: CASSSPLAGEETQYF.

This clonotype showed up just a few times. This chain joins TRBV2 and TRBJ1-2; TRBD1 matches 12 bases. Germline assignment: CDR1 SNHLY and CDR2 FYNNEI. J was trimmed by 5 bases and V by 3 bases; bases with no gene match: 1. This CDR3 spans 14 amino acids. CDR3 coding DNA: TGTGCCAGCAGTGAGGGACAGGGGGCTTATGGCTACACCTTC. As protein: CASSEGQGAYGYTF.

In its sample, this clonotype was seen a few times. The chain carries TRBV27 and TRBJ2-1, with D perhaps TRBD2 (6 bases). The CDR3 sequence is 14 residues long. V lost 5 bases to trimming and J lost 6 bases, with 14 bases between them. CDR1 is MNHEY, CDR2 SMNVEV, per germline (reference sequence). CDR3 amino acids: CASSGGNLPNEQFF. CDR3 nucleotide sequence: TGTGCCAGCAGTGGGGGGAATCTTCCCAATGAGCAGTTCTTC.

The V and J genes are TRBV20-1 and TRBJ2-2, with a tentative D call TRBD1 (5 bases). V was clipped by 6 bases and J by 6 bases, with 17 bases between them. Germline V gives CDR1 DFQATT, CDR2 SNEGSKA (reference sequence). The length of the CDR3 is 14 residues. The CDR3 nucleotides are TGCAGTGCAAATTCAGGGTTTTTGTCCGGGGAGCTGTTTTTT. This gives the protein CSANSGFLSGELFF.

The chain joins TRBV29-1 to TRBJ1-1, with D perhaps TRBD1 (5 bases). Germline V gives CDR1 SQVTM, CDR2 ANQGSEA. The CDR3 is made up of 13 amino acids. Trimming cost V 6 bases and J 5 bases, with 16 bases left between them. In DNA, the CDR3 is TGCAGCGTCTTCGACAGCATCTTTACTGAAGCTTTCTTT. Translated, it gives CSVFDSIFTEAFF.

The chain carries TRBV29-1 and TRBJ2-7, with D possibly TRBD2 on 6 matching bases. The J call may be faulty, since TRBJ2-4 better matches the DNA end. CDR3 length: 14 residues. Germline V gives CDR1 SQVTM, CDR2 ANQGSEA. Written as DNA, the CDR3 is TGCAGCGTTGAGGGATCTTCGGAGGGAAACATTCAGTACTTC. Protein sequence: CSVEGSSEGNIQYF.

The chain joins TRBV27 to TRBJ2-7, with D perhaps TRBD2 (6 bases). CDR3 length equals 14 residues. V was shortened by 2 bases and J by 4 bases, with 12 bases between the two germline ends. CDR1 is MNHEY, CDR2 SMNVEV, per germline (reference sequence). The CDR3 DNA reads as TGTGCCAGCAGTTTAAGGGCGGGAATGTACGAGCAGTACTTC. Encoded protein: CASSLRAGMYEQYF.

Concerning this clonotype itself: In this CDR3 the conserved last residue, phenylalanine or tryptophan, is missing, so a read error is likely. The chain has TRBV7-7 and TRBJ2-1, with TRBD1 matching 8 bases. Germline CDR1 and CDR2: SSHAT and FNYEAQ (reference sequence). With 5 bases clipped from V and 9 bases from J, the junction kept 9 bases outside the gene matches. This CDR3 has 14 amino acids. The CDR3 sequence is CASSHIDRGGEQFY. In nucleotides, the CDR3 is TGTGCCAGCAGCCATATTGACAGGGGCGGTGAGCAGTTCTAC.

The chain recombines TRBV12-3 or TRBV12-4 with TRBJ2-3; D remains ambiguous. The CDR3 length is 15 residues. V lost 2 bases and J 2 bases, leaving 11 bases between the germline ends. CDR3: CASSLMTVYTDTQYF. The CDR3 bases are TGTGCCAGCAGTTTAATGACTGTTTACACAGATACGCAGTATTTT.

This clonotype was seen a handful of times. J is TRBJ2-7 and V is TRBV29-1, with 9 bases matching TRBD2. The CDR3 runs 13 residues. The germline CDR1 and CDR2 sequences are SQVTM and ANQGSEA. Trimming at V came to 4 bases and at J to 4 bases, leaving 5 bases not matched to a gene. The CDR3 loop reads CSVVAGDGYEQYF. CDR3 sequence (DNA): TGCAGCGTTGTAGCGGGAGACGGGTACGAGCAGTACTTC.

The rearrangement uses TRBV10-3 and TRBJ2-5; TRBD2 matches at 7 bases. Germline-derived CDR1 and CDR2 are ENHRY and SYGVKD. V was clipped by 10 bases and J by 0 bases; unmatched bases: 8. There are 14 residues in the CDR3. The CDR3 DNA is TGTGCCACCTCTAGCGGAACTAACCAAGAGACCCAGTACTTC. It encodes CATSSGTNQETQYF.

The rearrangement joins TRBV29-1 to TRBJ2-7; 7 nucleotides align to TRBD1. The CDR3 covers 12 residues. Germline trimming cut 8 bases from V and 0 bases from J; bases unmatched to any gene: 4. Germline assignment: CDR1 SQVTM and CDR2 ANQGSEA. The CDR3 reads CSNGTASYEQYF. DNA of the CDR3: TGCAGCAACGGGACAGCCTCCTACGAGCAGTACTTC.

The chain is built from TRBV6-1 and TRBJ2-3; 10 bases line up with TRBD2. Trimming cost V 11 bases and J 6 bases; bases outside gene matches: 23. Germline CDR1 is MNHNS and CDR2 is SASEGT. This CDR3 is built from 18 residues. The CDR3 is CAGSSGTSAPPSSDTQYF. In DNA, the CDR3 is TGTGCCGGCTCGTCCGGGACTAGCGCTCCCCCCTCCAGTGATACGCAGTATTTT.

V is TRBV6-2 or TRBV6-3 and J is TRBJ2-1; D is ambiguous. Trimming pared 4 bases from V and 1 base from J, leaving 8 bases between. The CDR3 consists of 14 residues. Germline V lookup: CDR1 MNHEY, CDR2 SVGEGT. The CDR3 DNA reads TGTGCCAGCAGTTTATATTCTTCCTACAATGAGCAGTTCTTC. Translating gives CASSLYSSYNEQFF.

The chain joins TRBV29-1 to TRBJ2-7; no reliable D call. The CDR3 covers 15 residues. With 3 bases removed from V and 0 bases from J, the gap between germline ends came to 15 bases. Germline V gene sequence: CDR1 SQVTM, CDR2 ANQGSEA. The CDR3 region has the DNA TGCAGCGTTGACCTTGGCGCAGGTCGCTCCTACGAGCAGTACTTC. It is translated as CSVDLGAGRSYEQYF.

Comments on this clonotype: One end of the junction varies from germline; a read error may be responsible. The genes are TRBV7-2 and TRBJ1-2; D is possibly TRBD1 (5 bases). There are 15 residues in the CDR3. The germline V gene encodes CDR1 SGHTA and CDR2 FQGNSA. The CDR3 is CASSLAGVKNYGYTF. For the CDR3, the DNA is TGCGCCAGCAGCTTAGCGGGGGTTAAAAACTATGGCTACACCTTC.

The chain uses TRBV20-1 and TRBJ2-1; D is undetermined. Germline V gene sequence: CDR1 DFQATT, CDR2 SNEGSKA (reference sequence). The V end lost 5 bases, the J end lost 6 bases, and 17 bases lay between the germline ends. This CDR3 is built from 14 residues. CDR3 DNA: TGCAGTGCTCACCTCCCGAGTTGGGGCAATGAGCAGTTCTTC. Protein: CSAHLPSWGNEQFF.

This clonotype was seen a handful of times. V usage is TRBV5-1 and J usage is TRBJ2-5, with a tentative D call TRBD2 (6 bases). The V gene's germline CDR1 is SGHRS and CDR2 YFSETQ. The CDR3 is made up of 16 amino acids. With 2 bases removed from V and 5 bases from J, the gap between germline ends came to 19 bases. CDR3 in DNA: TGCGCCAGCAGCTTCTTTAGCGGAAAAGGGTCGGAGACCCAGTACTTC. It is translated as CASSFFSGKGSETQYF.

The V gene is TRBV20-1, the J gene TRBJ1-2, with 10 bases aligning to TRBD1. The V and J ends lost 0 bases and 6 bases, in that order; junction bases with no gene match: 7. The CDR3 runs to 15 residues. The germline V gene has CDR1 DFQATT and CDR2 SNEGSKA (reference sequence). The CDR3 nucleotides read TGCAGTGCTAGAGATGGGAAAGGGACAGGGGATGGCTACACCTTC. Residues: CSARDGKGTGDGYTF.

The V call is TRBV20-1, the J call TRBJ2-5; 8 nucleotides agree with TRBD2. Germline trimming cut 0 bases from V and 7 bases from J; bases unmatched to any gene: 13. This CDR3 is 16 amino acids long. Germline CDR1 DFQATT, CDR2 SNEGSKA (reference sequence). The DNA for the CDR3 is TGCAGTGCTAGAGATTTGAGGCGGGGGGCCGTGGGGACCCAGTACTTC. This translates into CSARDLRRGAVGTQYF.

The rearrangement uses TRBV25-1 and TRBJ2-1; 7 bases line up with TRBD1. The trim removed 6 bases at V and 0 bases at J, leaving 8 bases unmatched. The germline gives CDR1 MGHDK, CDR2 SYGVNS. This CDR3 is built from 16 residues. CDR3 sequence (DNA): TGTGCCAGCAGCGAGGGACAGTCCAACTCCTACAATGAGCAGTTCTTC. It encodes CASSEGQSNSYNEQFF. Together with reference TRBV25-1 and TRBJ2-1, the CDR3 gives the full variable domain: EADIYQTPRYLVIGTGKKITLECSQTMGHDKMYWYQQDPGMELHLIHYSYGVNSTEKGDLSSESTVSRIRTEHFPLTLESARPSHTSQYLCASSEGQSNSYNEQFFGPGTRLTVL.

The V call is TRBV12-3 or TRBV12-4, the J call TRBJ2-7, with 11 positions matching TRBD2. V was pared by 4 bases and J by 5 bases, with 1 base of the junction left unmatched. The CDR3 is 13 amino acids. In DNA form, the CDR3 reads TGTGCCAGCAGTTGGGGACTAGCGGACGAGCAGTACTTC. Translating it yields CASSWGLADEQYF.

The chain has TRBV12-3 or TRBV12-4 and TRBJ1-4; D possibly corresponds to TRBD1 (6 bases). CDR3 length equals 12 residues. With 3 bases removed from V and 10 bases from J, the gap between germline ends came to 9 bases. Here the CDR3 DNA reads TGTGCCAGCAGTTTCGGAGGGGGAAAACTGTTTTTT. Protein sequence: CASSFGGGKLFF.

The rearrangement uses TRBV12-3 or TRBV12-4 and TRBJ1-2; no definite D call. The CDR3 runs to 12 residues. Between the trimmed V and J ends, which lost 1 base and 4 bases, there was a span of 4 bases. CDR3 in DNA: TGTGCCAGCAGTTTAGGAGCCTATGGCTACACCTTC. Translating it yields CASSLGAYGYTF.

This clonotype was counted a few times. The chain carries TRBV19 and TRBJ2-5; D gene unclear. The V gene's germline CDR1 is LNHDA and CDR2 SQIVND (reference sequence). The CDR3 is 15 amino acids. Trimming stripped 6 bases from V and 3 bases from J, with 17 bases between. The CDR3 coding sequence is TGTGCCAGTAGGCCAAGACAAGGAGTTGAAGAGACCCAGTACTTC. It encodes CASRPRQGVEETQYF.

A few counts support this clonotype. In nucleotides, the CDR3 is TGTGCCATCAGTGAACCAGGGTACCTCTATGGCTACACCTTC. It encodes CAISEPGYLYGYTF. The gene calls are TRBV10-3 and TRBJ1-2; D might be TRBD1 (5 bases). Germline CDR1 and CDR2: ENHRY and SYGVKD. CDR3 length equals 14 residues. With 3 bases removed from V and 4 bases from J, the gap between germline ends came to 12 bases.

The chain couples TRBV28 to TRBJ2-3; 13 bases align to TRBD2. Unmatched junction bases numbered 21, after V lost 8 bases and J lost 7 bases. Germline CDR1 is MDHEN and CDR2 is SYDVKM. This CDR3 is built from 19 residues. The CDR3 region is CASRRDRGEELAGGYTQYF. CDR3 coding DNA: TGTGCCAGCCGCCGGGACAGGGGAGAGGAACTAGCGGGAGGGTATACGCAGTATTTT.

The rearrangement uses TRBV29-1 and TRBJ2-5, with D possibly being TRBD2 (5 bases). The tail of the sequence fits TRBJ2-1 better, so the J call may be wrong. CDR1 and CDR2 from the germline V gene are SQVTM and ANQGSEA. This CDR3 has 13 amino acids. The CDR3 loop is CSVDSGSQETQFF. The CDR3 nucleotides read TGCAGCGTTGACAGCGGATCTCAAGAGACCCAGTTCTTC.